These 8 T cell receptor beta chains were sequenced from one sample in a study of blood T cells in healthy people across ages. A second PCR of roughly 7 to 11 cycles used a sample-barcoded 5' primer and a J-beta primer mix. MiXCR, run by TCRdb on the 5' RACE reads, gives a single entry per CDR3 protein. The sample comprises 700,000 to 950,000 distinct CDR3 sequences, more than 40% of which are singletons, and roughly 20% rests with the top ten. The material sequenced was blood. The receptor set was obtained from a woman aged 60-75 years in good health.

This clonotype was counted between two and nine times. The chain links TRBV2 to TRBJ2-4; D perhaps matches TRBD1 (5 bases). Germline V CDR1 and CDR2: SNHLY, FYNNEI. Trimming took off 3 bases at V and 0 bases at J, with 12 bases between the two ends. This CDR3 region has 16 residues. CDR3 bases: TGTGCCAGCAGTGAGACAGACACCCTAGCCAAAAACATTCAGTACTTC. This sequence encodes CASSETDTLAKNIQYF. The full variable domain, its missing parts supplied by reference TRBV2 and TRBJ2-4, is EPEVTQTPSHQVTQMGQEVILRCVPISNHLYFYWYRQILGQKVEFLVSFYNNEISEKSEIFDDQFSVERPDGSNFTLKIRSTKLEDSAMYFCASSETDTLAKNIQYFGAGTRLSVL.

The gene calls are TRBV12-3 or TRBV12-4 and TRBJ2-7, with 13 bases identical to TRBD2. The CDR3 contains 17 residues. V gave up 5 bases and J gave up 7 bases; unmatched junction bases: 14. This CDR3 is CASSQLTSGRIHNEQYF. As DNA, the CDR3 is TGTGCCAGCAGTCAACTGACTAGCGGGAGGATTCACAATGAGCAGTACTTC.

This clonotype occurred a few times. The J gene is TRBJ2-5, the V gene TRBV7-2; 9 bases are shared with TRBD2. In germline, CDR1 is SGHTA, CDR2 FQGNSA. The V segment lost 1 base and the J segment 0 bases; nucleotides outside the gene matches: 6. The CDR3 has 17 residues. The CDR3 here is CASSLVGLAGNQETQYF. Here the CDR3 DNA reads TGTGCCAGCAGCTTAGTAGGGCTAGCGGGGAACCAAGAGACCCAGTACTTC.

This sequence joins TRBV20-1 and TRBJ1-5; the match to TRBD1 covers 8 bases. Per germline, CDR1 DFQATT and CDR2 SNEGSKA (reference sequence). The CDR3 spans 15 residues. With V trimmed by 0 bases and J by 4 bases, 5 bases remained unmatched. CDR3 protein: CSARETGDENQPQHF. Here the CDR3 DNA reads TGCAGTGCTAGAGAGACAGGGGACGAAAATCAGCCCCAGCATTTT.

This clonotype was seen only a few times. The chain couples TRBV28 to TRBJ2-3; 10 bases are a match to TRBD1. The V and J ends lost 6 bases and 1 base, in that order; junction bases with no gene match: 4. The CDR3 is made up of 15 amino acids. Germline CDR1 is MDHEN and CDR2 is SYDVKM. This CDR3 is CASSRQGARTDTQYF. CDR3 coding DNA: TGTGCCAGCAGCCGACAGGGGGCACGCACAGATACGCAGTATTTT.

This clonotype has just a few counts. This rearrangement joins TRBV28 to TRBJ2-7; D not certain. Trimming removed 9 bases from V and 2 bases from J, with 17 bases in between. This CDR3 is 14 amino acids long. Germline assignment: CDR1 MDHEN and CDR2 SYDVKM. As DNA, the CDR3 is TGTGCCAGTCATCGTGGGCAGGCTCCCTACGAGCAGTACTTC. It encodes CASHRGQAPYEQYF.

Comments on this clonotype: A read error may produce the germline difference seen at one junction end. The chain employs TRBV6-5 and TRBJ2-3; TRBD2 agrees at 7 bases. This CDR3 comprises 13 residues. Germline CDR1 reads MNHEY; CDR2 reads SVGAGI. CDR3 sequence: CAGRRTREDTQYF. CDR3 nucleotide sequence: TGTGCCGGCAGACGGACTAGAGAGGATACGCAGTATTTT.

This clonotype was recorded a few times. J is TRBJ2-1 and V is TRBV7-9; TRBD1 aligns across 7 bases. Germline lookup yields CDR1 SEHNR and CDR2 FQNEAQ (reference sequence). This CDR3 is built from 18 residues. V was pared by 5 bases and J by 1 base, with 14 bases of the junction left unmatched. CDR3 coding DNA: TGTGCCAGCAGCCCAAGGCCCGGGACAGCAGTTTCCTACAATGAGCAGTTCTTC. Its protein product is CASSPRPGTAVSYNEQFF. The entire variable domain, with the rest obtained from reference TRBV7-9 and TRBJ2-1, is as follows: DTGVSQNPRHKITKRGQNVTFRCDPISEHNRLYWYRQTLGQGPEFLTYFQNEAQLEKSRLLSDRFSAERPKGSFSTLEIQRTEQGDSAMYLCASSPRPGTAVSYNEQFFGPGTRLTVL.